The 26 T cell receptor beta chains below come from one sample, sequenced in a study of type 1 regulatory T cells. TCRdb reanalysed the reads using MiXCR and keeps one entry per CDR3 protein. The sample includes about 65,000 distinct CDR3 sequences, about 48% of them seen just once. Their target antigens are unknown. Sample: cultured non-Tr1 T cells, either the whole culture or a sorted T cell fraction (not recorded which). These receptors were taken from a human donor in good health.

V usage is TRBV15 and J usage is TRBJ1-6; D gene unclear. The CDR3 consists of 17 residues. The germline CDR1 and CDR2 sequences are LNHNV and YYDKDF (reference sequence). V lost 1 base and J lost 1, with 11 bases in between. DNA of the CDR3: TGTGCCACCAGCAGAGCCCGGCTTGGGTCCTATAATTCACCCCTCCACTTT. Encoded protein: CATSRARLGSYNSPLHF. The whole variable domain, remainder taken from reference TRBV15 and TRBJ1-6, is DAMVIQNPRYQVTQFGKPVTLSCSQTLNHNVMYWYQQKSSQAPKLLFHYYDKDFNNEADTPDNFQSRRPNTSFCFLDIRSPGLGDTAMYLCATSRARLGSYNSPLHFGNGTRLTVT.

This clonotype was observed a handful of times. The chain has TRBV11-2 and TRBJ2-1; D may be TRBD1 (5 bases). Looked up from germline, CDR1 is SGHAT and CDR2 is FQNNGV. Trimming took off 8 bases at V and 9 bases at J, with 14 bases between the two ends. The CDR3 is made up of 12 amino acids. The CDR3 loop is CASGNRGAEQFF. CDR3 nucleotide sequence: TGTGCCAGCGGAAATAGGGGCGCTGAGCAGTTCTTC.

J is TRBJ1-2 and V is TRBV5-1, with 10 bases identical to TRBD1. This CDR3 is 13 amino acids long. Germline lookup yields CDR1 SGHRS and CDR2 YFSETQ. V lost 3 bases and J lost 6; bases outside the gene matches: 2. In DNA, the CDR3 is TGCGCCAGCAGCTGGGGGACAGGGGATGGCTACACCTTC. It translates to CASSWGTGDGYTF.

This clonotype was picked up a small number of times. V usage is TRBV7-2 and J usage is TRBJ2-3; possible D gene TRBD2, 6 bases. CDR3 length: 15 residues. Germline CDR1 SGHTA, CDR2 FQGNSA. V lost 3 bases to trimming and J lost 0 bases, with 10 bases between them. CDR3 in amino acids: CASSLRGRSTDTQYF. CDR3 nucleotides: TGTGCCAGCAGCTTGCGGGGCCGTAGCACAGATACGCAGTATTTT. Complete variable domain (other parts from reference TRBV7-2 and TRBJ2-3): GAGVSQSPSNKVTEKGKDVELRCDPISGHTALYWYRQSLGQGLEFLIYFQGNSAPDKSGLPSDRFSAERTGGSVSTLTIQRTQQEDSAVYLCASSLRGRSTDTQYFGPGTRLTVL.

This chain joins TRBV5-1 and TRBJ2-1, with 9 bases fitting TRBD1. The length of the CDR3 is 16 residues. The trim removed 4 bases at V and 7 bases at J, leaving 12 bases unmatched. From germline, CDR1 is SGHRS and CDR2 YFSETQ. CDR3 DNA sequence: TGCGCCAGCAGCCCGCTTGCGGACAGGGGTGTAAATGAGCAGTTCTTC. Translating gives CASSPLADRGVNEQFF. Together with reference TRBV5-1 and TRBJ2-1, the CDR3 gives the full variable domain: KAGVTQTPRYLIKTRGQQVTLSCSPISGHRSVSWYQQTPGQGLQFLFEYFSETQRNKGNFPGRFSGRQFSNSRSEMNVSTLELGDSALYLCASSPLADRGVNEQFFGPGTRLTVL.

This clonotype occurred once. The J gene is TRBJ2-7, the V gene TRBV29-1, with D perhaps TRBD1 (6 bases). The CDR3 consists of 13 residues. CDR1 and CDR2 (germline): SQVTM, ANQGSEA. V shed 7 bases and J shed 3 bases, with 16 bases lying between them. In DNA form, the CDR3 reads TGCAGCGGATCCAGGGGTGTGAACTACGAGCAGTACTTC. Encoded protein: CSGSRGVNYEQYF.

With regard to this clonotype: The CDR3 does not close with the conserved phenylalanine or tryptophan, likely indicating a read error. This chain connects TRBV5-1 to TRBJ2-1, with 7 bases fitting TRBD1. V gave up 4 bases and J gave up 6 bases; unmatched junction bases: 7. From germline, CDR1 is SGHRS and CDR2 YFSETQ. The CDR3 totals 14 residues. This chain's CDR3 is CASSLGTVSNEQFV. The CDR3 nucleotides are TGCGCCAGCAGCCTCGGGACAGTTAGCAATGAGCAGTTCGTC.

In this sample, this clonotype turned up a few times. V gene TRBV2 combines with J gene TRBJ2-2; D gene ambiguous. Germline-derived CDR1 and CDR2 are SNHLY and FYNNEI. The CDR3 spans 10 residues. V was trimmed by 6 bases and J by 8 bases, leaving 4 bases between them. Written as DNA, the CDR3 is TGTGCCAGCAGACGGGGGGAGCTGTTTTTT. Amino acid sequence: CASRRGELFF.

This clonotype was seen more than once but under ten times. The junction shows a germline mismatch at one end, possibly a read error. The chain employs TRBV5-4 and TRBJ1-1; D not resolved. From germline, CDR1 is SGHNT and CDR2 YYREEE (reference sequence). The CDR3 length is 13 residues. This CDR3 is CASSLDSNNEAFF. CDR3 nucleotide sequence: TGTGCCAGCAGCTTGGACAGCAACAATGAAGCTTTCTTT.

V gene TRBV7-9 combines with J gene TRBJ1-1; possible D gene TRBD1, 6 bases. Germline assignment: CDR1 SEHNR and CDR2 FQNEAQ (reference sequence). Trimming left V 8 bases short and J 8 bases short, with 18 bases between. The CDR3 has 13 residues. CDR3: CASGKAGGEEAFF. Written as DNA, the CDR3 is TGTGCCAGCGGCAAGGCGGGGGGCGAGGAAGCTTTCTTT.

In this sample, this clonotype turned up a few times. The genes are TRBV11-1 and TRBJ2-1, with D perhaps matching TRBD1 or TRBD2 (5 bases each). Deletions cut 4 bases from V and 2 bases from J, with 18 bases between. The germline CDR1 and CDR2 sequences are SGHAT and FQDESV (reference sequence). The CDR3 contains 17 residues. In DNA form, the CDR3 reads TGTGCCAGCAGCTCCGCGTTGGGACCCTCTACCTACAATGAGCAGTTCTTC. Translation: CASSSALGPSTYNEQFF.

This rearrangement joins TRBV2 to TRBJ2-7, with D hard to call. CDR3 length equals 12 residues. Germline V CDR1 and CDR2: SNHLY, FYNNEI. Trimming took off 9 bases at V and 0 bases at J, with 9 bases between the two ends. This chain's CDR3 is CASQQSSYEQYF. In DNA, the CDR3 is TGTGCCAGTCAACAGAGCTCCTACGAGCAGTACTTC.

CDR3 region: CASSLFQGNTIYF. CDR3 nucleotides: TGTGCCAGCAGCTTATTCCAGGGAAACACCATATATTTT. The V gene is TRBV7-2, the J gene TRBJ1-3; the D is unclear. The CDR3 runs to 13 residues. CDR1 is SGHTA and CDR2 is FQGNSA in the germline V gene. V was shortened by 2 bases and J by 4 bases, with 6 bases between the two germline ends. The full variable domain, completed using reference TRBV7-2 and TRBJ1-3, is GAGVSQSPSNKVTEKGKDVELRCDPISGHTALYWYRQSLGQGLEFLIYFQGNSAPDKSGLPSDRFSAERTGGSVSTLTIQRTQQEDSAVYLCASSLFQGNTIYFGEGSWLTVV.

The V call is TRBV20-1, the J call TRBJ2-1; 7 nucleotides match TRBD2. CDR1 and CDR2 from the germline V gene are DFQATT and SNEGSKA (reference sequence). The junction had 10 bases not matched to a gene; V was cut back by 3 bases and J by 2 bases. CDR3 length: 16 amino acids. The CDR3 DNA sequence: TGCAGTGCTAGCCCGGGAAGCGGGGCCCCCTACAATGAGCAGTTCTTC. Translating it yields CSASPGSGAPYNEQFF.

This clonotype was found a few times. The chain has TRBV5-1 and TRBJ2-2; TRBD1 agrees at 8 bases. The CDR3 length is 15 residues. The germline V gene encodes CDR1 SGHRS and CDR2 YFSETQ. The V and J ends lost 4 bases and 1 base, in that order; junction bases with no gene match: 3. CDR3 sequence (DNA): TGCGCCAGCAGCAAGGGACAGGAGAACACCGGGGAGCTGTTTTTT. Protein product: CASSKGQENTGELFF.

This clonotype has more than one count but fewer than ten. The chain is built from TRBV15 and TRBJ2-5; unclear D gene. V was cut by 5 bases and J by 0 bases, with 4 bases left in between. The CDR3 totals 12 residues. Germline V gives CDR1 LNHNV, CDR2 YYDKDF (reference sequence). The CDR3 DNA sequence: TGTGCCACCAGCCGGTACCAAGAGACCCAGTACTTC. Translation: CATSRYQETQYF.

This chain links TRBV5-1 with TRBJ2-5; 8 positions agree with TRBD2. The junction had 0 bases not matched to a gene; V was cut back by 0 bases and J by 2 bases. Germline values: CDR1 SGHRS, CDR2 YFSETQ. The CDR3 runs 14 residues. The CDR3 DNA reads as TGCGCCAGCAGCTTGGGCGGGGGGCAAGAGACCCAGTACTTC. Translation: CASSLGGGQETQYF.

This clonotype was seen only a few times. The J gene is TRBJ2-7, the V gene TRBV20-1; TRBD1 might be the D (6 bases). CDR1 and CDR2 (germline): DFQATT, SNEGSKA (reference sequence). V was cut by 6 bases and J by 6 bases, with 18 bases left in between. CDR3 size: 13 residues. CDR3: CSAPGDIRGEQYF. The CDR3 DNA reads as TGCAGTGCCCCAGGGGACATTCGAGGCGAGCAGTACTTC.

V and J are TRBV11-2 and TRBJ2-1; 9 bases are a match to TRBD2. The germline V gene encodes CDR1 SGHAT and CDR2 FQNNGV. Trimming removed 5 bases from V and 9 bases from J; junction bases left unmatched: 17. The CDR3 has 17 residues. CDR3 loop: CASSQVRGGGGASEQFF. The CDR3 DNA reads as TGTGCCAGCAGCCAAGTCCGGGGTGGCGGGGGGGCGAGTGAGCAGTTCTTC.

The chain joins TRBV7-2 to TRBJ2-5; D is uncertain. V shed 3 bases and J shed 5 bases, with 7 bases lying between them. CDR3 length equals 12 residues. Germline loops: CDR1 SGHTA, CDR2 FQGNSA. CDR3 loop: CASSLRPETQYF. As DNA, the CDR3 is TGTGCCAGCAGCTTGCGACCGGAGACCCAGTACTTC.

The chain uses TRBV5-4 and TRBJ2-3; D is possibly TRBD2 (5 bases). The CDR3 is made up of 14 amino acids. Deletions cut 3 bases from V and 0 bases from J, with 8 bases between. CDR1 is SGHNT, CDR2 YYREEE, per germline (reference sequence). The CDR3 region has the DNA TGTGCCAGCAGCTCAAGACTAAGCACAGATACGCAGTATTTT. Its translation is CASSSRLSTDTQYF.

This clonotype was found a few times. The V gene is TRBV12-3 or TRBV12-4, the J gene TRBJ1-4; TRBD1 aligns across 10 bases. The J segment lost 6 bases and the V segment lost 3 bases, leaving 4 bases of the junction unmatched. This CDR3 is built from 15 residues. The CDR3: CASSFGQGEDEKLFF. The CDR3 nucleotides read TGTGCCAGCAGTTTTGGACAGGGGGAAGATGAAAAACTGTTTTTT.

V and J are TRBV2 and TRBJ1-5; D ambiguous. The V end was cut by 1 base, the J end by 7 bases, with 8 bases between. Germline CDR1 reads SNHLY; CDR2 reads FYNNEI. The CDR3 spans 13 residues. CDR3 bases: TGTGCCAGCAGTGAAGTGGGTTGGCAGCCCCAGCATTTT. Protein sequence: CASSEVGWQPQHF.

The rearrangement uses TRBV5-1 and TRBJ2-2; D remains unclear. The germline V gene encodes CDR1 SGHRS and CDR2 YFSETQ. The CDR3 is 16 amino acids. Trimming stripped 0 bases from V and 0 bases from J, with 9 bases between. The CDR3 DNA reads as TGCGCCAGCAGCTTGGGCCCTACCTCGAACACCGGGGAGCTGTTTTTT. This sequence encodes CASSLGPTSNTGELFF.

This clonotype was observed once. The chain couples TRBV6-2 or TRBV6-3 to TRBJ2-1; D is unclear. V lost 3 bases and J 4 bases, leaving 4 bases between the germline ends. This CDR3 spans 12 amino acids. Germline V CDR1 and CDR2: MNHEY, SVGEGT. CDR3 nucleotides: TGTGCCAGCAGTTATCCATACAATGAGCAGTTCTTC. Its protein is CASSYPYNEQFF.

This clonotype was seen only a few times. The rearrangement uses TRBV20-1 and TRBJ2-1, with D maybe TRBD1 (5 bases). Germline V gene sequence: CDR1 DFQATT, CDR2 SNEGSKA (reference sequence). V shed 5 bases and J shed 5 bases, with 7 bases lying between them. This CDR3 is built from 11 residues. The CDR3 DNA reads as TGCAGTGCTGAGGACAACAATGAGCAGTTCTTC. Its protein product is CSAEDNNEQFF.